These T cell receptor beta chains were read from a single sample in a study of T cell responses to AZD1222 COVID-19 vaccine. Sequencing was performed with immunoSEQ multiplex PCR; in TCRdb, only in-frame clones are kept and a portion is missing. The sample consists of 100,000 or so clones, roughly 89% of them appearing once. The sequencing used peripheral blood, collected on day 0 of AZD1222 vaccination. These TCRs come from an adult in good health. Each CDR3 is given with its conserved first and last residue. A D gene is named only where the DNA matches it firmly. Clone size is not always given. Where it is, it says once, few, many or a class for expanded clones.

abundance: few
v_gene: TRBV4-1
d_gene: TRBD1
j_gene: TRBJ1-4
CDR3nt: TGCGCCAGCAGCCAAGATCGTGGGACAGGGGGTGAAAAACTGTTTTTT
CDR3aa: CASSQDRGTGGEKLFF

abundance: -
v_gene: TRBV19
d_gene: -
j_gene: TRBJ1-1
CDR3nt: TGTGCCAGTAGTACGCCCTACAGGGAGAACACTGAAGCTTTCTTT
CDR3aa: CASSTPYRENTEAFF

abundance: few
v_gene: TRBV2
d_gene: TRBD1
j_gene: TRBJ2-3
CDR3nt: TGTGCCAGCAGTGAACAGGGGGAGTCAATGGATACGCAGTATTTT
CDR3aa: CASSEQGESMDTQYF

abundance: -
v_gene: TRBV28
d_gene: -
j_gene: TRBJ2-4
CDR3nt: TGTGCCAGCACCAGGACGCCCAGCCTGGACATTCAGTACTTC
CDR3aa: CASTRTPSLDIQYF

abundance: -
v_gene: TRBV6-5
d_gene: TRBD1
j_gene: TRBJ1-2
CDR3nt: TGTGCCAGCAGTTTCGGACAGGGACGGATGAGAGGCTACACCTTC
CDR3aa: CASSFGQGRMRGYTF

abundance: -
v_gene: TRBV2
d_gene: TRBD2
j_gene: TRBJ2-1
CDR3nt: TGTGCCAGCAAACTAGCGGGGGTCAATGAGCAGTTCTTC
CDR3aa: CASKLAGVNEQFF

abundance: -
v_gene: TRBV13
d_gene: TRBD1
j_gene: TRBJ2-2
CDR3nt: TGTGCCAGCGGCGCCCGGGACAGGAACACCGGGGAGCTGTTTTTT
CDR3aa: CASGARDRNTGELFF

abundance: -
v_gene: TRBV5-1
d_gene: TRBD1
j_gene: TRBJ2-5
CDR3nt: TGCGCCAGCAGCTTGCAGGGGGCAAGGGAGACCCAGTACTTC
CDR3aa: CASSLQGARETQYF

abundance: -
v_gene: TRBV11-2
d_gene: -
j_gene: TRBJ2-3
CDR3nt: TGTGCCAGCAGCCTAGAAGGGCTCACAGATACGCAGTATTTT
CDR3aa: CASSLEGLTDTQYF

abundance: -
v_gene: TRBV19
d_gene: TRBD1
j_gene: TRBJ1-5
CDR3nt: TGTGCCAGTAGTAACAGGGGGAGGGGGACAGCGAATCAGCCCCAGCATTTT
CDR3aa: CASSNRGRGTANQPQHF